This T cell receptor beta chain stems from a study of cytomegalovirus exposure and HLA in healthy donors. The length of the CDR3 is 14 residues. Germline values: CDR1 ENHRY, CDR2 SYGVKD. Trimming stripped 5 bases from V and 8 bases from J, with 15 bases between. This PCR relied on a set of 60 Vbeta primers and 13 Jbeta primers. Assay: immunoSEQ multiplex PCR; the TCRdb copy retains only in-frame clones and omits some. In the table there are about 250,000 clones, over 70% of which are singletons. The sequenced sample was PBMCs. This clonotype originated in a girl aged 2-15 years in good health and CMV-seronegative. The rearrangement uses TRBV10-3 and TRBJ1-4, with D unresolved. CDR3 loop: CAISKAEGGEKLFF. The CDR3 region has the DNA TGTGCCATCAGTAAGGCTGAGGGCGGGGAAAAACTGTTTTTT.